This T cell receptor (beta chain) was documented in a study of early T cells in non-severe SARS-CoV-2 infection. In this sample, this clonotype turned up many times. V gave up 5 bases and J gave up 5 bases; unmatched junction bases: 9. The CDR3 is made up of 13 amino acids. Per germline, CDR1 DFQATT and CDR2 SNEGSKA (reference sequence). Via MiXCR, TCRdb re-called the 5' RACE reads, giving one row per CDR3 protein. The repertoire holds more than 25,000 distinct CDR3 sequences, roughly a tenth seen once, with about an eighth in the top ten. The sequence came from an adult who was a healthcare worker with PCR-confirmed SARS-CoV-2 infection or an uninfected control (not recorded which). Sequences were obtained from whole blood. The V call is TRBV20-1, the J call TRBJ2-7; 7 nucleotides agree with TRBD1. The CDR3 bases are TGCAGTGCTTCGACAGGGCAATTCCACGAGCAGTACTTC. Translating it yields CSASTGQFHEQYF.